This passage covers 12 T cell receptor beta chains from one sample sequenced in a study of T cells in Graves' hyperthyroidism and ophthalmopathy. TCR beta CDR3 sequences were amplified from RNA transcripts. RT-PCR in the first round (using the HTBI primer set) targeted the TCR CDR3. TCRdb reprocessed the multiplex PCR reads via MiXCR and lists one record per CDR3 protein. The sample yields a few hundred thousand distinct CDR3 sequences, about 15% seen once. The sequenced material came from blood. The origin of the receptors is a woman aged 18-29 years with Graves' hyperthyroidism that later progressed to Graves' ophthalmopathy.

This clonotype was found a few times. The genes are TRBV5-6 and TRBJ2-2; tentatively, D is TRBD2 (5 bases). This CDR3 has 15 residues. The V gene's germline CDR1 is SGHDT and CDR2 YYEEEE. Trimming left V 2 bases short and J 4 bases short, with 12 bases between. The CDR3 region is CASSLTAEFTGELFF. CDR3 DNA: TGTGCCAGCAGCTTAACAGCGGAATTCACCGGGGAGCTGTTTTTT.

The chain has TRBV20-1 and TRBJ2-1, with TRBD2 matching 8 bases. The germline V gene encodes CDR1 DFQATT and CDR2 SNEGSKA (reference sequence). Germline trimming cut 3 bases from V and 7 bases from J; bases unmatched to any gene: 5. This CDR3 has 13 residues. The CDR3: CSARRSGRNEQFF. DNA for the CDR3: TGCAGTGCTAGGCGCAGCGGGAGAAATGAGCAGTTCTTC.

In this sample, this clonotype turned up many times. This chain connects TRBV28 to TRBJ1-2; 12 nucleotides match TRBD1. J gave up 7 bases and V 10 bases, and 13 bases lay outside the gene matches. CDR1 and CDR2 from the germline V gene are MDHEN and SYDVKM. There are 15 residues in the CDR3. CDR3 amino acids: CATFSLGTGGLGYTF. Written as DNA, the CDR3 is TGTGCCACCTTCAGTTTAGGGACAGGGGGCCTTGGCTACACCTTC.

To note about this clonotype: Possible read error: a much larger clone is one base away. This chain connects TRBV20-1 to TRBJ2-3; TRBD2 might be the D (5 bases). Germline loops: CDR1 DFQATT, CDR2 SNEGSKA (reference sequence). The CDR3 is 12 amino acids. The CDR3 loop is CSARLGSDTRYF. DNA of the CDR3: TGCAGTGCGCGTCTAGGTAGCGATACGCGGTATTTT.

The gene calls are TRBV3-1 and TRBJ2-1; D perhaps matches TRBD2 (6 bases). The CDR3 sequence is 18 residues long. Germline values: CDR1 LGHDT, CDR2 YNNKEL (reference sequence). The V and J ends lost 2 bases and 9 bases respectively, with 26 bases between them. As DNA, the CDR3 is TGTGCCAGCAGCCAATCCCGGGACGTCCCCAAACTAGCTTTTGAGCAGTTCTTC. It codes for CASSQSRDVPKLAFEQFF.

The table lists this clonotype with a few counts. This chain joins TRBV6-1 and TRBJ1-6; TRBD1 might be the D (5 bases). Germline CDR1 is MNHNS and CDR2 is SASEGT. Trimming took 7 bases from V and 4 from J, leaving 11 bases between them. The CDR3 length is 14 residues. The CDR3 coding sequence is TGTGCCAGCATCGACAGCTTATATAATTCACCCCTCCACTTT. Its protein product is CASIDSLYNSPLHF.

This clonotype has ten or more counts. The chain has TRBV12-3 or TRBV12-4 and TRBJ2-1, with TRBD2 matching over 11 bases. CDR3 size: 16 residues. The trim removed 7 bases at V and 6 bases at J, leaving 11 bases unmatched. The DNA for the CDR3 is TGTGCCAGCAAAAAGAGGACTAGCGGGTTATCCAATGAGCAGTTCTTC. Amino acids: CASKKRTSGLSNEQFF.

This clonotype turned up a few times. The chain recombines TRBV6-5 with TRBJ2-3; D gene ambiguous. V was clipped by 0 bases and J by 1 base, with 8 bases between them. The CDR3 is 15 residues long. From germline, CDR1 is MNHEY and CDR2 SVGAGI. Here the CDR3 DNA reads TGTGCCAGCAGTTACTCGGTCTCCCGCACAGATACGCAGTATTTT. Its protein product is CASSYSVSRTDTQYF.

This clonotype was observed a few times. The chain links TRBV6-5 to TRBJ2-7; a weak D match, TRBD2 (5 bases). Per germline, CDR1 MNHEY and CDR2 SVGAGI. The CDR3 runs to 13 residues. Deletions cut 2 bases from V and 2 bases from J, with 7 bases between. The DNA of the CDR3 is TGTGCCAGCAGTTACCCCGGGACCTACGAGCAGTACTTC. Translating it yields CASSYPGTYEQYF.

This clonotype was counted at least ten times. The rearrangement uses TRBV27 and TRBJ1-5; 7 bases map to TRBD1. Germline loops: CDR1 MNHEY, CDR2 SMNVEV (reference sequence). With 4 bases clipped from V and 0 bases from J, the junction kept 0 bases outside the gene matches. This CDR3 is built from 14 residues. CDR3 sequence (DNA): TGTGCCAGCAGTTGGACAGGTAGCAATCAGCCCCAGCATTTT. Residues: CASSWTGSNQPQHF.

This clonotype appeared many times. The chain combines TRBV7-2 with TRBJ1-1, with a possible D match to TRBD1 (5 bases). The CDR3 is made up of 14 amino acids. CDR1 is SGHTA and CDR2 is FQGNSA in the germline V gene. The V gene lost 3 bases and the J gene lost 0 bases, with 8 bases spanning the gap. The CDR3 coding sequence is TGTGCCAGCAGCTTCGGACACTTGAACACTGAAGCTTTCTTT. Its translation: CASSFGHLNTEAFF.

V gene TRBV9 combines with J gene TRBJ2-3; D is uncertain. Trimming left V 2 bases short and J 5 bases short, with 12 bases between. The CDR3 is 14 amino acids. Germline assignment: CDR1 SGDLS and CDR2 YYNGEE. The CDR3 DNA reads as TGTGCCAGCAGCGTTGCTAATTCAATAGATACGCAGTATTTT. Protein product: CASSVANSIDTQYF. The complete variable domain, with remaining parts taken from reference TRBV9 and TRBJ2-3, reads DSGVTQTPKHLITATGQRVTLRCSPRSGDLSVYWYQQSLDQGLQFLIQYYNGEERAKGNILERFSAQQFPDLHSELNLSSLELGDSALYFCASSVANSIDTQYFGPGTRLTVL.